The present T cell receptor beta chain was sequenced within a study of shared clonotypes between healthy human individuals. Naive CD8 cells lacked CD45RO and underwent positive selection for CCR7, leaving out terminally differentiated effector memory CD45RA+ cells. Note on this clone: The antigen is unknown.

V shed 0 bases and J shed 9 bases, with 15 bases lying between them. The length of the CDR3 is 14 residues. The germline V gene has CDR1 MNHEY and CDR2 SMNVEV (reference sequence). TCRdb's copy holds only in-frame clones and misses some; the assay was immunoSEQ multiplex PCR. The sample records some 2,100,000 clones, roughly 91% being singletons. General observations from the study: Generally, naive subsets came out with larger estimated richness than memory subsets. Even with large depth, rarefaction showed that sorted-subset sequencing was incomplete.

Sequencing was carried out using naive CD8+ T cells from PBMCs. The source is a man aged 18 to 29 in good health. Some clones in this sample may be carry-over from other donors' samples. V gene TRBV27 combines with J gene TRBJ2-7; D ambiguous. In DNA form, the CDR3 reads TGTGCCAGCAGTTTATCGACCTCAGCAGAGTGGCAGTACTTC. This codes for CASSLSTSAEWQYF.